The rows below give T cell receptor beta chains drawn from one sample of a study of T cell responses to AZD1222 COVID-19 vaccine. Produced via immunoSEQ multiplex PCR; TCRdb's table is partial and in-frame only. The sample consists of under 100,000 clones, 80% to 90% of them appearing once. The sample consisted of peripheral blood, taken 28 days after the second AZD1222 dose. The source is an adult who received the AZD1222 COVID-19 vaccine. CDR3s include the opening cysteine and the closing phenylalanine or tryptophan. D genes are given only for firm matches. For some rows the clone size is stated as once, few or many, or as a class when expanded; others skip it.

j_call d_call v_call clone_size cdr3_nt cdr3_aa
TRBJ2-1 TRBD1 TRBV7-3 . TGTGCCAGCAGCTTAGGGAACAGGGGCGGTTACAATGAGCAGTTCTTC CASSLGNRGGYNEQFF
TRBJ2-1 . TRBV5-5 few TGTGCCAGCAGTCGAGACCCCGTCGGGGGTGAGCAGTTCTTC CASSRDPVGGEQFF
TRBJ2-1 TRBD1 TRBV24-1 . TGTGCCACCAGTGATCCGCCGACAGGGATCAATGAGCAGTTCTTC CATSDPPTGINEQFF
TRBJ2-7 TRBD1 TRBV6-5 . TGTGCCTCTAGACAGGGGCAGAACGAGCAGTACTTC CASRQGQNEQYF
TRBJ2-5 . TRBV14 once TGTGCCAGCAGCCAACGCGTGGTCAGGTCGGAGACCCAGTACTTC CASSQRVVRSETQYF
TRBJ1-6 . TRBV11-1 . TGTGCCAGCGCCGAAGGGGGGGGCCCCCTCCACTTT CASAEGGGPLHF
TRBJ1-2 . TRBV11-3 . TGTGCCAGCAGCTTAATGCCCGCCGACTATGGCTACACCTTC CASSLMPADYGYTF
TRBJ1-1 . TRBV5-5 . TGTGCCAGCAGCTTGATAGTGAACACTGAAGCTTTCTTT CASSLIVNTEAFF
TRBJ1-2 TRBD1 TRBV7-2 once TGTGCCAGCAGCTTAGAGAGGGGGCGCGGCTATGGCTACACCTTC CASSLERGRGYGYTF
TRBJ1-1 . TRBV5-1 . TGCGCCAGCAGCTTGGTGGTCAAGAACACTGAAGCTTTCTTT CASSLVVKNTEAFF
TRBJ1-1 . TRBV28 . TGTGCCAGCAGTTTACTACACAAGAACACTGAAGCTTTCTTT CASSLLHKNTEAFF
TRBJ2-2 . TRBV6-5 many TGTGCCAGCAGTTACTCCTTCCAGGGAGGCACCGGGGAGCTGTTTTTT CASSYSFQGGTGELFF
TRBJ1-1 . TRBV28 . TGTGCCAGCAGTTTACCGCGGAGGGGCACTGAAGCTTTCTTT CASSLPRRGTEAFF
TRBJ1-3 . TRBV12-3/TRBV12-4 . TGTGCCAGCGGGATCGTAATCGCCATATATTTT CASGIVIAIYF
TRBJ1-3 . TRBV25-1 . TGTGCCAGCAGTGATCCAGGTTCCTCTGGAAACACCATATATTTT CASSDPGSSGNTIYF
TRBJ2-1 TRBD1 TRBV5-1 . TGCGCCAGCAGCCGGGGAGAGGACAGGAATGAGCAGTTCTTC CASSRGEDRNEQFF
TRBJ1-3 . TRBV2 medium-sized TGTGCCAGCAGTGAATCGGGAGTGTTGTCAGGAAACACCATATATTTT CASSESGVLSGNTIYF
TRBJ1-4 TRBD1 TRBV29-1 . TGCAGCGTTTCCGGGACAGGGGGTAATAATGAAAAACTGTTTTTT CSVSGTGGNNEKLFF
TRBJ1-2 . TRBV28 . TGTGCCAGCAGTCGACAAGTTTATGGCTACACCTTC CASSRQVYGYTF
TRBJ2-6 . TRBV3-1/TRBV3-2 . TGTGCCAGCAGCCAAGGACGGACCTCTGGGGCCAACGTCCTGACTTTC CASSQGRTSGANVLTF
TRBJ2-1 TRBD2 TRBV7-2 . TGTGCCAGCACTTGGGCCGGGACTAGTCCCTATGAGCAGTTCTTC CASTWAGTSPYEQFF
TRBJ2-1 . TRBV19 once TGTGCCAGTAGTATAGCCCAGCGGGAGCAGTTCTTC CASSIAQREQFF
TRBJ1-2 TRBD1 TRBV4-1 . TGCGCCAGCAGCCAGCCACGGGACAGTCCCAATGGCTACACCTTC CASSQPRDSPNGYTF